What follows describes a single TCR beta chain. The antigen remains unidentified. CDR1 is MNHEY and CDR2 is SVGAGI in the germline V gene. The CDR3 spans 15 residues. V trimming: 6 bases; J trimming: 3 bases; junction bases outside the gene matches: 9. These data are taken from a study of shared clonotypes between healthy human individuals. Study-level findings and limits: Some naive CD4 clonotypes, roughly 4.8%, turned up in common across four donors.

Everyone who donated was a Caucasian adult who lived in Nashville, Tennessee. Some clones are missing from TCRdb's copy, which holds only in-frame ones; the method was immunoSEQ multiplex PCR. The sample records nearly 1 million clones, over 75% being singletons. Sequenced input: memory CD4+ T cells sorted from blood. The subset is: CD45RA-negative fraction. The receptor comes from a man between 18 and 29 years old in good health. This chain links TRBV6-5 with TRBJ1-2, with TRBD1 matching 8 bases. The CDR3 loop is CASRDPGQAHYGYTF. The CDR3 DNA reads TGTGCCAGCAGGGACCCGGGACAGGCACACTATGGCTACACCTTC.